This TCR beta chain emerged from a study of blood T cell repertoires in COVID-19. In the study overall: The cDNA or gDNA used as material had been derived from T cells, B-cell-depleted T cells, or PBMCs.

Germline loops: CDR1 MGHDK, CDR2 SYGVNS. The CDR3 is 15 amino acids. With 8 bases clipped from V and 3 bases from J, the junction kept 11 bases outside the gene matches. Generated by immunoSEQ multiplex PCR, the TCRdb table keeps only in-frame clones and is missing some. Here the sample spans tens of thousands of clones, 94% being singletons. The chain uses TRBV25-1 and TRBJ1-1, with 8 bases aligning to TRBD1. The clonotype was recovered from a human donor with active COVID-19. The donor label of this sample is uncertain. The sample was peripheral blood. The CDR3 sequence: CASRHGPTGDTEAFF. CDR3 nucleotide sequence: TGTGCCAGCCGCCACGGGCCGACAGGGGACACTGAAGCTTTCTTT.